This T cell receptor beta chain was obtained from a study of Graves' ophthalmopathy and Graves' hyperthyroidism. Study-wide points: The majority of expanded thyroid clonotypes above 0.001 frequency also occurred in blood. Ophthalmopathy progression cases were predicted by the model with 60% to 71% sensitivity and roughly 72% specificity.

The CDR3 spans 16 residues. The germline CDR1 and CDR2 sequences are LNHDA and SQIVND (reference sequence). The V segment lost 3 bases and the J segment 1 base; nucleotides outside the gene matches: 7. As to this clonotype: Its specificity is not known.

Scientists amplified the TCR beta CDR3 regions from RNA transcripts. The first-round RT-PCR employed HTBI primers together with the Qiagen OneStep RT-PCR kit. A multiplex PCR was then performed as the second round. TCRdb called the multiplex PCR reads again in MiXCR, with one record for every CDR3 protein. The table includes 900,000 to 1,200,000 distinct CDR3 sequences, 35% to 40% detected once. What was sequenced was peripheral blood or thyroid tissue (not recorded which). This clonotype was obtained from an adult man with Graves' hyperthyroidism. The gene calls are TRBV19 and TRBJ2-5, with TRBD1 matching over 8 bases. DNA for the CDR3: TGTGCCAGTAGTATGAGACGGGACAGGTTCCAAGAGACCCAGTACTTC. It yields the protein CASSMRRDRFQETQYF.